Listed below are T cell receptor beta chains from one sample, sequenced in a study of shared clonotypes between healthy human individuals. Measured with immunoSEQ multiplex PCR; TCRdb has only the in-frame clones, and not every one. The table shows roughly 2.1 million clones, with more than 85% occurring only once. The sample taken for sequencing was naive CD8+ T cells from PBMCs. Every receptor here comes from a man between 18 and 29 years old in good health. Some clones in this sample may be carry-over from other donors' samples. Each CDR3 is given with its conserved first and last residue. Fields, in order: D gene, J gene, clone size, V gene, CDR3 DNA, CDR3 protein. D genes are given only for firm matches. Clone size appears in some rows only: once, few, many, or a class for an expanded clone.

D: TRBD1; J: TRBJ2-3; size: -; V: TRBV7-9; DNA: TGTGCCAGCAGCGACAGGGTAGGGCCCCAGCGGGATACGCAGTATTTT; CDR3: CASSDRVGPQRDTQYF
D: TRBD1; J: TRBJ1-5; size: -; V: TRBV13; DNA: TGTGCCAGCAGCTTAAGGTCAGGGGGCGATCAGCCCCAGCATTTT; CDR3: CASSLRSGGDQPQHF
D: TRBD2; J: TRBJ2-1; size: -; V: TRBV9; DNA: TGTGCCAGCAGCGCAGCCGGGACTAGTATGAGGAGCACCTACAATGAGCAGTTCTTC; CDR3: CASSAAGTSMRSTYNEQFF
D: TRBD1; J: TRBJ2-5; size: -; V: TRBV7-9; DNA: TGTGCCAGCAGCCCTGAGGACAGGGGGCGACAGGCCCAGTACTTC; CDR3: CASSPEDRGRQAQYF
D: -; J: TRBJ2-2; size: -; V: TRBV4-1; DNA: TGCGCCAGCAGCCAAGGCCCGAGGGGAAACACCGGGGAGCTGTTTTTT; CDR3: CASSQGPRGNTGELFF
D: -; J: TRBJ1-1; size: -; V: TRBV12-2; DNA: -; CDR3: CAWGTGANTEAFF
D: -; J: TRBJ2-7; size: -; V: TRBV5-6; DNA: TGTGCCAGCAGCCAGACGCCGGGACAAGAACACTACGAGCAGTACTTC; CDR3: CASSQTPGQEHYEQYF
D: TRBD2; J: TRBJ2-7; size: -; V: TRBV9; DNA: TGTGCCAGCAGCCAAGGACTAGCGGGAAACAACTACGAGCAGTACTTC; CDR3: CASSQGLAGNNYEQYF
D: TRBD1; J: TRBJ2-7; size: -; V: TRBV7-9; DNA: TGTGCCAGCAGCTTATCGACAGGGCTTCACGAGCAGTACTTC; CDR3: CASSLSTGLHEQYF
D: -; J: TRBJ1-6; size: -; V: TRBV7-9; DNA: TGTGCCAGCAGCTTAGAGTCATCACCCCTCCACTTT; CDR3: CASSLESSPLHF
D: TRBD1; J: TRBJ1-2; size: -; V: TRBV11-2; DNA: TGTGCCAGCAGCGACACAGGGGTCTACTATGGCTACACCTTC; CDR3: CASSDTGVYYGYTF
D: TRBD1; J: TRBJ1-1; size: -; V: TRBV28; DNA: TGTGCCACTCCGACCCTCCGGGACAGAGAAGCTTTCTTT; CDR3: CATPTLRDREAFF
D: TRBD2; J: TRBJ2-1; size: -; V: TRBV2; DNA: TGTGCCAGCAAAGGGGAGGGCCCTCAGATGGATGAGCAGTTCTTC; CDR3: CASKGEGPQMDEQFF
D: -; J: TRBJ2-3; size: -; V: TRBV29-1; DNA: TGCAGCGTTGTCGGGGGAAGCACAGATACGCAGTATTTT; CDR3: CSVVGGSTDTQYF
D: -; J: TRBJ2-5; size: -; V: TRBV25-1; DNA: TGTGCCAGCAGTGATGAGACCCAGTACTTC; CDR3: CASSDETQYF
D: TRBD1; J: TRBJ1-2; size: -; V: TRBV9; DNA: TGTGCCAGCAGCACCTGGACAGGGGCAGCCTATGGCTACACCTTC; CDR3: CASSTWTGAAYGYTF
D: -; J: TRBJ1-2; size: once; V: TRBV27; DNA: TGTGCCAGCAGTTTATCTCAGGGCAGCCGTTATGGCTACACCTTC; CDR3: CASSLSQGSRYGYTF
D: TRBD2; J: TRBJ2-1; size: -; V: TRBV6-1; DNA: TGTGCCAGCAGGGCGCGCCCGAGACTAGCCAATGAGCAGTTCTTC; CDR3: CASRARPRLANEQFF
D: TRBD1; J: TRBJ2-7; size: -; V: TRBV5-8; DNA: TGTGCCAGCAGCCCTGGCCGGCGGGACAGGCCCTACGAGCAGTACTTC; CDR3: CASSPGRRDRPYEQYF
D: -; J: TRBJ2-1; size: -; V: TRBV7-9; DNA: TGTGCCAGCAGCTTAATTGGCAATGAGCAGTTCTTC; CDR3: CASSLIGNEQFF
D: TRBD2; J: TRBJ2-1; size: -; V: TRBV5-1; DNA: TGCGCCAGCAGCCCCAGGACTAGCGGGCTCGGGTCCTACAATGAGCAGTTCTTC; CDR3: CASSPRTSGLGSYNEQFF
D: -; J: TRBJ2-7; size: -; V: TRBV9; DNA: TGTGCCAGCAGCCCAGTCGGGCTCGGCGAGCAGTACTTC; CDR3: CASSPVGLGEQYF
D: -; J: TRBJ1-5; size: -; V: TRBV28; DNA: TGTGCCAGCACCCTGGGGGGTAGGGCTGGCCAGCCCCAGCATTTT; CDR3: CASTLGGRAGQPQHF
D: TRBD1; J: TRBJ2-5; size: once; V: TRBV7-8; DNA: TGTGCCAGCAGCCCCCATGGACAGGGTGGAGAGACCCAGTACTTC; CDR3: CASSPHGQGGETQYF
D: TRBD1; J: TRBJ1-1; size: -; V: TRBV27; DNA: TGTGCCAGCAGTTTACAGGGGGCGGCCACTGAAGCTTTCTTT; CDR3: CASSLQGAATEAFF
D: TRBD1; J: TRBJ2-7; size: -; V: TRBV27; DNA: TGTGCCAGCAGTCCCCTCCGGACAGGGTACGAGCAGTACTTC; CDR3: CASSPLRTGYEQYF
D: -; J: TRBJ1-5; size: -; V: TRBV7-9; DNA: TGTGCCAGCAGTTCTAATCAGAGAAATCAGCCCCAGCATTTT; CDR3: CASSSNQRNQPQHF
D: -; J: TRBJ1-5; size: -; V: TRBV7-2; DNA: TGTGCCAGCAGCCCCATTGATCAGCCCCAGCATTTT; CDR3: CASSPIDQPQHF
D: TRBD2; J: TRBJ2-7; size: -; V: TRBV11-2; DNA: TGTGCCAGCAGATACGGGACTAGCGGGGGCATAATGTACGAGCAGTACTTC; CDR3: CASRYGTSGGIMYEQYF
D: -; J: TRBJ2-7; size: -; V: TRBV11-2; DNA: TGTGCCAGCAGCCCGAGGGGGGGCAGGAGGCCTTACGAGCAGTACTTC; CDR3: CASSPRGGRRPYEQYF
D: -; J: TRBJ2-7; size: -; V: TRBV13; DNA: TGTGCCAGCAGCTCGCGACAGGCCTCCTCCTACGAGCAGTACTTC; CDR3: CASSSRQASSYEQYF
D: -; J: TRBJ2-7; size: -; V: TRBV9; DNA: TGTGCCAGCAGCGAATCCGGGACAACCCCGACCTACGAGCAGTACTTC; CDR3: CASSESGTTPTYEQYF
D: TRBD1; J: TRBJ1-2; size: -; V: TRBV6-1; DNA: TGTGCCAGCAAATTGGACAGGGATGATGGCTACACCTTC; CDR3: CASKLDRDDGYTF